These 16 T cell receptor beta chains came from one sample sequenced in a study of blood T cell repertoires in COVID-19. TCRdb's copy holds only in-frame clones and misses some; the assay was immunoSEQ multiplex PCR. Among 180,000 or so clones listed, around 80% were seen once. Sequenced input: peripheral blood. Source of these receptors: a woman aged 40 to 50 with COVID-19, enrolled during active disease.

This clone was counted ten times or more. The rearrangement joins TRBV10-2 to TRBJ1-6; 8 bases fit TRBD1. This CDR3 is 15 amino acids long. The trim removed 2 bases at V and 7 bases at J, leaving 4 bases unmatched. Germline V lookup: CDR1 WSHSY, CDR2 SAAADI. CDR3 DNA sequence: TGCGCCAGCAGTGAGGGACAGGGTAGGAATTCACCCCTCCACTTT. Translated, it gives CASSEGQGRNSPLHF.

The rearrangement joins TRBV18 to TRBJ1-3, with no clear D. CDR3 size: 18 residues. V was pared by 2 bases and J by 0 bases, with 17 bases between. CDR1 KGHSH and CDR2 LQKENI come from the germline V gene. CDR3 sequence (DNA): TGTGCCAGCTCACCATATCGGGGTCAAGAAATCTCTGGAAACACCATATATTTT. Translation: CASSPYRGQEISGNTIYF. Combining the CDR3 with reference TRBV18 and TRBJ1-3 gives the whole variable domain NAGVMQNPRHLVRRRGQEARLRCSPMKGHSHVYWYRQLPEEGLKFMVYLQKENIIDESGMPKERFSAEFPKEGPSILRIQQVVRGDSAAYFCASSPYRGQEISGNTIYFGEGSWLTVV.

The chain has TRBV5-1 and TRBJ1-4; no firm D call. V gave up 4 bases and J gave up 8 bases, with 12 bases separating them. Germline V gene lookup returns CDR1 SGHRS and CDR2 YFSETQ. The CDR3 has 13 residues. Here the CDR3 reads CASSPSNGEKLFF. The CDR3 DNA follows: TGCGCCAGCAGCCCCTCGAACGGGGAAAAACTGTTTTTT. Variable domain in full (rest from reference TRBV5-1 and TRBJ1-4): KAGVTQTPRYLIKTRGQQVTLSCSPISGHRSVSWYQQTPGQGLQFLFEYFSETQRNKGNFPGRFSGRQFSNSRSEMNVSTLELGDSALYLCASSPSNGEKLFFGSGTQLSVL.

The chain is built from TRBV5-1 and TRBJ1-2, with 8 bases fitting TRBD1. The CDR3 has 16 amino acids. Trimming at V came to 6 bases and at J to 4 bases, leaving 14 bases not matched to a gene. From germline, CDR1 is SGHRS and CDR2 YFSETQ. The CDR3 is CASIPSGQDGSYGYTF. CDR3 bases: TGCGCCAGCATCCCCTCGGGACAGGATGGTAGCTATGGCTACACCTTC.

CDR3 loop: CASSQRQGLNSPLHF. CDR3 in DNA: TGTGCCAGCAGCCAAAGACAGGGGCTTAATTCACCCCTCCACTTT. This chain links TRBV5-4 with TRBJ1-6; 8 bases line up with TRBD1. Looked up from germline, CDR1 is SGHNT and CDR2 is YYREEE (reference sequence). J was trimmed by 6 bases and V by 4 bases; bases with no gene match: 6. The CDR3 totals 15 residues.

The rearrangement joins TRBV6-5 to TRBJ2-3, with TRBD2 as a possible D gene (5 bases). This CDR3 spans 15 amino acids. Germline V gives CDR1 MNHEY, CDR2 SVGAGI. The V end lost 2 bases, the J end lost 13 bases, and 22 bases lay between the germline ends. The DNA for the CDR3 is TGTGCCAGCAGTTACCTGGACCGACATGCGGGCGTGGAGTATTTT. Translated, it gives CASSYLDRHAGVEYF.

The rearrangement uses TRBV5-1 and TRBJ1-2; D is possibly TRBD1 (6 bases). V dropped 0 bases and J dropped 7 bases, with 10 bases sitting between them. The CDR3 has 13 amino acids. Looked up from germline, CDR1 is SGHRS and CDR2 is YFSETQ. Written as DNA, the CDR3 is TGCGCCAGCAGCTTGGACAGGGCCCCTGGCTACACCTTC. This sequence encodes CASSLDRAPGYTF. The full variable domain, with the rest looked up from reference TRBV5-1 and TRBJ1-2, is KAGVTQTPRYLIKTRGQQVTLSCSPISGHRSVSWYQQTPGQGLQFLFEYFSETQRNKGNFPGRFSGRQFSNSRSEMNVSTLELGDSALYLCASSLDRAPGYTFGSGTRLTVV.

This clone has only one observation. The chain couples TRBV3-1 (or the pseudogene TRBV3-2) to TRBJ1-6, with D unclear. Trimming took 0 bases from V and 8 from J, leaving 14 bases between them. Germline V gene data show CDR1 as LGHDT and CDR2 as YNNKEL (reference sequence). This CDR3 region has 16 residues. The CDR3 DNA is TGTGCCAGCAGCCAAGATTCCGGGGTCCGGCATTCACCCCTCCACTTT. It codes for CASSQDSGVRHSPLHF.

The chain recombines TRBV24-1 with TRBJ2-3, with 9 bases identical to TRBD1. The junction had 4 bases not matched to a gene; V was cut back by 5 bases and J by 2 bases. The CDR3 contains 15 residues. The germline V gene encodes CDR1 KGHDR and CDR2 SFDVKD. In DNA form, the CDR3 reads TGTGCCACCAGTGTCCGGGACAGGGTCACAGATACGCAGTATTTT. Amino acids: CATSVRDRVTDTQYF.

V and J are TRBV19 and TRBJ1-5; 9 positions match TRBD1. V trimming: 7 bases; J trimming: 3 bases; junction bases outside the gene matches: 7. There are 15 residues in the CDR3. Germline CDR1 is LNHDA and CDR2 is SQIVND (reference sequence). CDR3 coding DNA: TGTGCCAGTACCCCCGGGACAGGGATCAATCAGCCCCAGCATTTT. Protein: CASTPGTGINQPQHF.

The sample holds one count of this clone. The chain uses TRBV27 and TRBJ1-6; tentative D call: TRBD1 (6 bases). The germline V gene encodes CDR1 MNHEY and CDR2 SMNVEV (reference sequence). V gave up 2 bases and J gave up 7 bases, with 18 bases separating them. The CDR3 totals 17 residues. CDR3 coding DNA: TGTGCCAGCAGTTTAGGGGTCGGGGGGGCTTGGAATTCACCCCTCCACTTT. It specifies CASSLGVGGAWNSPLHF.

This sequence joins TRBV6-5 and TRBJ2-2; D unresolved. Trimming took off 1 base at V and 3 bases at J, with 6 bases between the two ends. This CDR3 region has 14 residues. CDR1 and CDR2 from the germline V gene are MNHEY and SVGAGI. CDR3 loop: CASSYLVDTGELFF. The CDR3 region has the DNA TGTGCCAGCAGTTACTTGGTAGACACCGGGGAGCTGTTTTTT.

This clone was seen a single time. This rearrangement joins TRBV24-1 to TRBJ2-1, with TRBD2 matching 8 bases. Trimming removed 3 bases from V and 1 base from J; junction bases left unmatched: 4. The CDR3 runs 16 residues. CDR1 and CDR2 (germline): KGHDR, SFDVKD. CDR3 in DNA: TGTGCCACCAGTGATGGGCTAGCGGGTTCCTACAATGAGCAGTTCTTC. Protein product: CATSDGLAGSYNEQFF.

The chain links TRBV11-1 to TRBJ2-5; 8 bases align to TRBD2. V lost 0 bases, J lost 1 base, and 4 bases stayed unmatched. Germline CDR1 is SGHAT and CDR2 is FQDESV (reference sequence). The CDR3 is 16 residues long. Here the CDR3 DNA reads TGTGCCAGCAGCTTAGCCGGGCTAGCGGGCCAAGAGACCCAGTACTTC. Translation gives CASSLAGLAGQETQYF.

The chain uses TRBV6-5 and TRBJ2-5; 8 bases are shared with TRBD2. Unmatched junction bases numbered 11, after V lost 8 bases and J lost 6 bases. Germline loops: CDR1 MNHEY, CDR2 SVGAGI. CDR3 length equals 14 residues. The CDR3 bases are TGTGCCAGCGAGGGGCCGGGGGGGCTGAAGACCCAGTACTTC. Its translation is CASEGPGGLKTQYF.

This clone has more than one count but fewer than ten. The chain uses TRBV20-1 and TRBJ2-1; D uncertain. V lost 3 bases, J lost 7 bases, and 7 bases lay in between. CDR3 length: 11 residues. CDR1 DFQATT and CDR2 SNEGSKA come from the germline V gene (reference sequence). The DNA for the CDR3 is TGCAGTGCTAGCTTCGGTAATGAGCAGTTCTTC. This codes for CSASFGNEQFF.